Included here is one TCR beta chain sequence, with context. Antigen unknown. Time point given: pre-sensitization, week 0. Treatment specified: therapeutic diphenylcyclopropenone sensitization with weekly scalp DPC. The data originate from a study of human T cells and chemical hapten exposure. Study conclusions and caveats: While controls formed fewer of them, expanded TCRs formed significantly more large CDR3 similarity clusters.

TCRdb re-called the RACE reads with MiXCR, one entry per CDR3 protein. This sample has some 200,000 distinct CDR3 sequences, with around 30% found just once. The CDR3 sequence is 14 residues long. Germline CDR1 SGDLS, CDR2 YYNGEE. V lost 3 bases, J lost 6 bases, and 4 bases stayed unmatched. This sequence was found in a woman aged 25-40 years with alopecia areata. Some clones in this sample may be carry-over from other donors' samples. The sequences come from whole blood, collected in connection with sensitization to the hapten diphenylcyclopropenone (DPC). The chain joins TRBV9 to TRBJ1-1; 11 bases agree with TRBD1. CDR3 nucleotide sequence: TGTGCCAGCAGCGGAAGGGGACAGGGGGCTGAAGCTTTCTTT. Translating it yields CASSGRGQGAEAFF.